The entry below describes one T cell receptor (beta chain). Germline V gene sequence: CDR1 SGHRS, CDR2 YFSETQ. Trimming cost V 0 bases and J 0 bases, with 6 bases left between them. The CDR3 loop spans 14 amino acids. This sample stems from a study of OX40 agonist ivuxolimab in advanced cancers. The repertoire was sequenced with immunoSEQ multiplex PCR; TCRdb's copy has only in-frame clones and lacks some. The top ten hold 1.8% of the sample, which has tens of thousands of clones, less than 85% seen once. V usage is TRBV5-1 and J usage is TRBJ1-1, with no clear D. The sequences come from CD4+ or CD8+ T cells sorted from blood, collected in a trial of the OX40 agonist ivuxolimab. This receptor was obtained from an adult with an advanced solid tumor such as melanoma, head and neck, liver or kidney cancer. This CDR3 reads CASSLVRMNTEAFF. CDR3 DNA sequence: TGCGCCAGCAGCTTGGTTCGGATGAACACTGAAGCTTTCTTT.